This T cell receptor beta chain originates from a study of sequential checkpoint blockade in melanoma. Described treatment: randomized to nivolumab then ipilimumab (arm A) or the reverse (arm B). Patients had received no earlier DNA-damaging chemotherapy. The table came from immunoSEQ multiplex PCR; TCRdb's copy has only in-frame clones and leaves some out. The profile shows about 14,000 clones, 55% to 75% of them singletons. This clone was seen a single time. Per germline, CDR1 SQVTM and CDR2 ANQGSEA. V was pared by 7 bases and J by 6 bases, with 5 bases of the junction left unmatched. The CDR3 length is 11 residues.

The TCR was taken from a human donor with melanoma. The V call is TRBV29-1, the J call TRBJ2-7; 8 nucleotides agree with TRBD1. The specimen comprised CD8+ T cells sorted from blood (inferred from file names), sampled from a patient given nivolumab and ipilimumab in sequence. The CDR3 spells CSGQGAGEQYF. The CDR3 region has the DNA TGCAGCGGGCAGGGGGCCGGCGAGCAGTACTTC.